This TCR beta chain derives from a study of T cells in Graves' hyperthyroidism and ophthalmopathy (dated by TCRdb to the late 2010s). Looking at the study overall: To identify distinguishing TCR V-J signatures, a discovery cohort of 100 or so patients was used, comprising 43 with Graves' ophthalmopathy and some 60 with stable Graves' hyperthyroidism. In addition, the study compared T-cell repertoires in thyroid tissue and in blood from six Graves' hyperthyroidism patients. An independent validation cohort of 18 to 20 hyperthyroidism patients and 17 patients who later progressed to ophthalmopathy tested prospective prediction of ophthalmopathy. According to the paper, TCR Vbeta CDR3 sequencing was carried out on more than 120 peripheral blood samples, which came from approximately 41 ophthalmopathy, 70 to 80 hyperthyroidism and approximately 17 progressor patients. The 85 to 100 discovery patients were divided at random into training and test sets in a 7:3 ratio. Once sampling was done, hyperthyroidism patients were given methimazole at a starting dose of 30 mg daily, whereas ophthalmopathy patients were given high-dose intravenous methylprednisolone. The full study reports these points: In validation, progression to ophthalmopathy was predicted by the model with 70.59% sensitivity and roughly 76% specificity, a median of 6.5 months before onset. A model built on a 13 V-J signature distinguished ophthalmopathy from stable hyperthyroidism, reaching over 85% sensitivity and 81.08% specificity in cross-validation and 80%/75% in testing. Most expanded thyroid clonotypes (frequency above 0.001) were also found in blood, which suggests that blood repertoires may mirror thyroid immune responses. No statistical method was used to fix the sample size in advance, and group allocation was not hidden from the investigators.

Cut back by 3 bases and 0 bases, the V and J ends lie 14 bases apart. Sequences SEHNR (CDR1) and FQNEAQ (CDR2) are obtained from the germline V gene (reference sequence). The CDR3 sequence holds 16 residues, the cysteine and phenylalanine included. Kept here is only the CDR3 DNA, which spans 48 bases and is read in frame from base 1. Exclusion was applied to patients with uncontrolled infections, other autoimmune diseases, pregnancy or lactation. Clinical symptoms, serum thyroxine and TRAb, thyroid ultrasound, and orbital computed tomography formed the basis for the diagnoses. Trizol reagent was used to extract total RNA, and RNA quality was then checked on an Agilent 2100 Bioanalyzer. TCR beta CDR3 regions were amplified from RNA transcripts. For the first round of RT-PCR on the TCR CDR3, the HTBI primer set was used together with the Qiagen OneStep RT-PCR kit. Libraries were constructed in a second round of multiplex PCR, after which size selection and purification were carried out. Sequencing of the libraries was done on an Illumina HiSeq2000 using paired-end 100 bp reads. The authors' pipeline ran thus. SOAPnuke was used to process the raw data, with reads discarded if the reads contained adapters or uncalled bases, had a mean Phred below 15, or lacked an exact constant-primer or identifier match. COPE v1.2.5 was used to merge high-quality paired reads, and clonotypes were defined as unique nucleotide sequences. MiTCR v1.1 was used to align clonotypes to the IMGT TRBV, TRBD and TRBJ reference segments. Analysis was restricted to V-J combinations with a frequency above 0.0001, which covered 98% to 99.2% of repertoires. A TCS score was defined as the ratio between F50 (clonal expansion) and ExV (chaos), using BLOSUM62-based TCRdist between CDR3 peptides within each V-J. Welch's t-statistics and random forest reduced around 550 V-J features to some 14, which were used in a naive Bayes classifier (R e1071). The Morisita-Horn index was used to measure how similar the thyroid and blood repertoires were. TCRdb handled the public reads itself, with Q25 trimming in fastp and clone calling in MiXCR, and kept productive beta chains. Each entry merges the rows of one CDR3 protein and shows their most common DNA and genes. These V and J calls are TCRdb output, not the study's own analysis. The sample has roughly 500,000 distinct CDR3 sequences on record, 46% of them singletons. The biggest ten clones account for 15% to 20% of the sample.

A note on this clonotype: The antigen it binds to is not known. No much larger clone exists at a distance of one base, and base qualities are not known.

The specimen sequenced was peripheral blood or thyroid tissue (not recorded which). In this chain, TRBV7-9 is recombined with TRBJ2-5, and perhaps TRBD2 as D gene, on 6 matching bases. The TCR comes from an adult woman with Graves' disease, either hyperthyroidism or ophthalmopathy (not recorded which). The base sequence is TGTGCCAGCAGCTTGGCGGGGACCGGGGACCAAGAGACCCAGTACTTC. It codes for CASSLAGTGDQETQYF. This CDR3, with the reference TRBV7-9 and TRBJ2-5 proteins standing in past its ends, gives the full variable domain DTGVSQNPRHKITKRGQNVTFRCDPISEHNRLYWYRQTLGQGPEFLTYFQNEAQLEKSRLLSDRFSAERPKGSFSTLEIQRTEQGDSAMYLCASSLAGTGDQETQYFGPGTRLLVL.